One sample yielded the 20 T cell receptor beta chains listed below, sequenced in a study of shared clonotypes between healthy human individuals. Sequencing used immunoSEQ multiplex PCR; TCRdb keeps in-frame clones, though not all of them. The sample includes roughly 2.5 million clones, 85% to 95% of them seen just once. The material sequenced was naive CD4+ T cells sorted from blood. Subset here: CD45RA+ positively selected. The receptors were gathered from a man between 18 and 29 years old in good health.

This clone was observed a few times. The gene calls are TRBV30 and TRBJ1-5; D gene ambiguous. The germline V gene encodes CDR1 GTSNPN and CDR2 SVGIG (reference sequence). V lost 0 bases and J 6 bases, leaving 9 bases between the germline ends. The CDR3 consists of 13 residues. CDR3: CAWSVHPGQPQHF. CDR3 DNA: TGTGCCTGGAGTGTACATCCAGGTCAGCCCCAGCATTTT. The full variable domain, with the rest looked up from reference TRBV30 and TRBJ1-5, is SQTIHQWPATLVQPVGSPLSLECTVEGTSNPNLYWYRQAAGRGLQLLFYSVGIGQISSEVPQNLSASRPQDRQFILSSKKLLLSDSGFYLCAWSVHPGQPQHFGDGTRLSIL.

Notes on this clone: Other DNA sequences within the sample encode an identical CDR3. The V call is TRBV28, the J call TRBJ1-5; 7 bases line up with TRBD1. Trimming at V came to 5 bases and at J to 2 bases, leaving 3 bases not matched to a gene. The CDR3 contains 14 residues. From germline, CDR1 is MDHEN and CDR2 SYDVKM. This chain's CDR3 is CASSRQGGNQPQHF. DNA for the CDR3: TGTGCCAGCAGTCGACAGGGCGGCAATCAGCCCCAGCATTTT.

This chain connects TRBV11-2 to TRBJ1-4; the D is unclear. V gave up 3 bases and J gave up 6 bases, with 11 bases separating them. CDR1 is SGHAT and CDR2 is FQNNGV in the germline V gene. The CDR3 consists of 14 residues. CDR3 residues: CASSFPNKDEKLFF. The CDR3 bases are TGTGCCAGCAGCTTCCCTAATAAGGATGAAAAACTGTTTTTT. Complete variable domain (other parts from reference TRBV11-2 and TRBJ1-4): EAGVAQSPRYKIIEKRQSVAFWCNPISGHATLYWYQQILGQGPKLLIQFQNNGVVDDSQLPKDRFSAERLKGVDSTLKIQPAKLEDSAVYLCASSFPNKDEKLFFGSGTQLSVL.

The V and J genes are TRBV4-1 and TRBJ2-1; 11 bases align to TRBD2. J gave up 0 bases and V 2 bases, and 3 bases lay outside the gene matches. The CDR3 totals 17 residues. The V gene's germline CDR1 is MGHRA and CDR2 YSYEKL. The CDR3 loop is CASSQIGLAGSYNEQFF. In DNA form, the CDR3 reads TGCGCCAGCAGCCAAATAGGACTAGCGGGCTCCTACAATGAGCAGTTCTTC.

This clone appeared a few times. Germline is not matched at one junction end, which may reflect a read error. The chain is built from TRBV7-7 and TRBJ2-2; D gene unclear. Per germline, CDR1 SSHAT and CDR2 FNYEAQ (reference sequence). The CDR3 is made up of 13 amino acids. CDR3 nucleotides: TGTGCTAGCAGTTCGGCGCTCGCCGGGGAGCTGTTTTTT. Its protein is CASSSALAGELFF.

The rearrangement joins TRBV5-1 to TRBJ1-6; D ambiguous. In germline, CDR1 is SGHRS, CDR2 YFSETQ. The CDR3 is made up of 16 amino acids. Trimming removed 4 bases from V and 10 bases from J, with 21 bases in between. The CDR3 region is CASSPRPLEVGSPLHF. DNA of the CDR3: TGCGCCAGCAGCCCCCGACCGCTTGAAGTTGGATCACCCCTCCACTTT.

This chain connects TRBV15 to TRBJ1-2; D remains ambiguous. This CDR3 region has 17 residues. The germline V gene has CDR1 LNHNV and CDR2 YYDKDF (reference sequence). Deletions cut 0 bases from V and 2 bases from J, with 16 bases between. The CDR3 nucleotides are TGTGCCACCAGCAGAGATAAGAAGTGGACGGAAAACTATGGCTACACCTTC. Amino acids: CATSRDKKWTENYGYTF.

Of note for this clone: Additional DNA sequences in this sample encode the identical CDR3. This chain joins TRBV28 and TRBJ1-2; 8 bases line up with TRBD1. There are 13 residues in the CDR3. After removal of 5 bases from V and 4 bases from J, the junction contained 3 bases not matched to a gene. Germline V lookup: CDR1 MDHEN, CDR2 SYDVKM. The CDR3 region is CASSLTGGYGYTF. The CDR3 DNA sequence: TGTGCCAGCAGTCTTACAGGGGGCTATGGCTACACCTTC.

V gene TRBV5-4 combines with J gene TRBJ2-7, with 8 nucleotides matching TRBD2. CDR1 is SGHNT, CDR2 YYREEE, per germline (reference sequence). V lost 1 base and J lost 3; bases outside the gene matches: 3. This CDR3 has 14 residues. The CDR3 is CASSLYSGSYEQYF. DNA of the CDR3: TGTGCCAGCAGCTTGTACAGCGGGAGCTACGAGCAGTACTTC.

This clone appeared once. This sequence joins TRBV4-2 and TRBJ2-2; D not certain. The CDR3 covers 16 residues. Germline-derived CDR1 and CDR2 are LGHNA and YNFKEQ. V gave up 1 base and J gave up 3 bases, with 12 bases separating them. In nucleotides, the CDR3 is TGTGCCAGCAGCCAAGGAAGTGCAGGCCACACCGGGGAGCTGTTTTTT. Its translation is CASSQGSAGHTGELFF.

The CDR3: CASSRPTYGYTF. CDR3 nucleotides: TGTGCCAGCAGCCGGCCAACCTATGGCTACACCTTC. The genes are TRBV6-1 and TRBJ1-2, with no clear D. The CDR3 covers 12 residues. V was trimmed by 6 bases and J by 4 bases, leaving 9 bases between them. CDR1 is MNHNS and CDR2 is SASEGT in the germline V gene.

The CDR3 spells CASSRGPGGTEAFF. The CDR3 DNA sequence: TGTGCCAGCAGCCGGGGCCCTGGAGGCACTGAAGCTTTCTTT. V is TRBV11-2 and J is TRBJ1-1; TRBD1 might be the D (5 bases). This CDR3 has 14 amino acids. Trimming shortened V by 5 bases and J by 4 bases, and 14 bases separated the two germline ends. CDR1 and CDR2 from the germline V gene are SGHAT and FQNNGV. Using reference TRBV11-2 and TRBJ1-1 for the parts outside the CDR3, the full variable domain is EAGVAQSPRYKIIEKRQSVAFWCNPISGHATLYWYQQILGQGPKLLIQFQNNGVVDDSQLPKDRFSAERLKGVDSTLKIQPAKLEDSAVYLCASSRGPGGTEAFFGQGTRLTVV.

CDR3 DNA sequence: TGTGCCAGTACCGCCTTGCGTGGGACAGCAATTTCCGGGGAGCTGTTTTTT. It is translated as CASTALRGTAISGELFF. V and J are TRBV19 and TRBJ2-2; 7 bases match TRBD1. This CDR3 spans 17 amino acids. Germline V gene data show CDR1 as LNHDA and CDR2 as SQIVND (reference sequence). J gave up 6 bases and V 7 bases, and 17 bases lay outside the gene matches. The full variable domain, in which reference TRBV19 and TRBJ2-2 provide the parts outside the CDR3, is DGGITQSPKYLFRKEGQNVTLSCEQNLNHDAMYWYRQDPGQGLRLIYYSQIVNDFQKGDIAEGYSVSREKKESFPLTVTSAQKNPTAFYLCASTALRGTAISGELFFGEGSRLTVL.

This clone showed up just once. This chain joins TRBV7-6 and TRBJ2-7, with 8 bases that match TRBD2. The junction had 7 bases not matched to a gene; V was cut back by 5 bases and J by 7 bases. This CDR3 contains 13 residues. Germline assignment: CDR1 SGHVS and CDR2 FNYEAQ. The CDR3 reads CASSDGGGWEQYF. The DNA for the CDR3 is TGTGCCAGCAGCGACGGGGGGGGCTGGGAGCAGTACTTC.

The rearrangement links TRBV7-8 to TRBJ2-7; D is possibly TRBD1 (5 bases). There are 15 residues in the CDR3. V gave up 3 bases and J gave up 5 bases, with 17 bases separating them. CDR1 SGHVS and CDR2 FQNEAQ come from the germline V gene. In nucleotides, the CDR3 is TGTGCCAGCAGCTTTACAGGAGAAAGGTCCCACGAGCAGTACTTC. Translated, it gives CASSFTGERSHEQYF.

The rearrangement joins TRBV9 to TRBJ2-1; D may correspond to TRBD1 or TRBD2 (5 bases each). Germline CDR1 SGDLS, CDR2 YYNGEE. CDR3 size: 15 residues. Trimming shortened V by 3 bases and J by 0 bases, and 10 bases separated the two germline ends. For the CDR3, the DNA is TGTGCCAGCAGCGGGGGGTGGAGCTCCTACAATGAGCAGTTCTTC. Its protein is CASSGGWSSYNEQFF.

For the CDR3, the DNA is TGTGCCAGCTCACCACCTAGTATGGGTAGTTTCAATCAGCCCCAGCATTTT. It codes for CASSPPSMGSFNQPQHF. This rearrangement joins TRBV18 to TRBJ1-5; no firm D call. Germline-derived CDR1 and CDR2 are KGHSH and LQKENI. The CDR3 runs 17 residues. Trimming stripped 0 bases from V and 3 bases from J, with 15 bases between.

This chain joins TRBV4-3 and TRBJ2-5, with TRBD2 matching over 12 bases. Germline V gives CDR1 LGHNA, CDR2 YSLEER. The length of the CDR3 is 15 residues. Trimming at V came to 5 bases and at J to 3 bases, leaving 4 bases not matched to a gene. In DNA, the CDR3 is TGCGCCAGCAGCTCTGGACTAGCGGGAAAAGAGACCCAGTACTTC. Translation gives CASSSGLAGKETQYF.

The genes are TRBV27 and TRBJ2-2, with 8 bases that match TRBD2. CDR1 MNHEY and CDR2 SMNVEV come from the germline V gene (reference sequence). This CDR3 is 19 amino acids long. J gave up 0 bases and V 1 base, and 10 bases lay outside the gene matches. The DNA for the CDR3 is TGTGCCAGCAGTTTATTGGGGGTAGCGGGACCTCCGAACACCGGGGAGCTGTTTTTT. Translation gives CASSLLGVAGPPNTGELFF.

The chain uses TRBV4-1 and TRBJ2-5, with unresolved D. Between the trimmed V and J ends, which lost 5 bases and 5 bases, there was a span of 9 bases. Germline CDR1 and CDR2: MGHRA and YSYEKL. The CDR3 has 12 residues. The CDR3 protein is CASSDDVETQYF. The CDR3 DNA sequence: TGCGCCAGCAGCGACGACGTTGAGACCCAGTACTTC.